This T cell receptor (beta chain) was identified in a study of regulatory T cells in long-lasting Graves disease. Study results and limitations: Sample size was small, which may have lowered accuracy.

This clonotype was recorded many times. Its antigen is unknown. According to the study, TCR beta libraries were built with iRepertoire HTBI primers and CDR3-region Arm-PCR. MiXCR, applied by TCRdb to the multiplex PCR reads, yields one record per CDR3 protein. The profile shows approximately 310,000 distinct CDR3 sequences, more than 15% of them singletons. Stated time point: newly diagnosed GD, antithyroid drugs for less than 3 months. After RNA was extracted from PBMCs, the TCR library was made from it. EDTA tubes were used for drawing approximately 9 milliliters of peripheral blood. The CDR3 consists of 18 residues. V was shortened by 1 base and J by 1 base, with 19 bases between the two germline ends. The germline CDR1 and CDR2 sequences are MDHEN and SYDVKM.

The chain is built from TRBV28 and TRBJ1-1; maybe TRBD1 (6 bases). Specimen: peripheral blood mononuclear cells (PBMCs), collected at new diagnosis, from a patient treated with antithyroid drugs. The sequence was collected from a female donor with Graves disease. The CDR3 DNA sequence: TGTGCCAGCAGTTTATCAAGGTGGGGGACAAAGGAGAACACTGAAGCTTTCTTT. Protein sequence: CASSLSRWGTKENTEAFF.